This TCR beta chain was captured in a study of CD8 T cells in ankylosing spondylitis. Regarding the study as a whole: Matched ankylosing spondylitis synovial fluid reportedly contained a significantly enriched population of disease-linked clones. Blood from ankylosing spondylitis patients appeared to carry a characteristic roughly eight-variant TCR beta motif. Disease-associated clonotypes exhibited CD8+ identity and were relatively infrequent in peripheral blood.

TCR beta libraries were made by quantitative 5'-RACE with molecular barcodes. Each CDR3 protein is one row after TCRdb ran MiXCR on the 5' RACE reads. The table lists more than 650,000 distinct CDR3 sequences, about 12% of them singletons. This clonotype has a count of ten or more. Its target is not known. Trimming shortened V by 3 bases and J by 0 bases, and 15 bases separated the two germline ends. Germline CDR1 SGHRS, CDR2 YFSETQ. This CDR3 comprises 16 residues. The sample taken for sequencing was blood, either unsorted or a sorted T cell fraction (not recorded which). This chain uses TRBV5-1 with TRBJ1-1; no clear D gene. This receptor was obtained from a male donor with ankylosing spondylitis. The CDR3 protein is CASSSTPVGLNTEAFF. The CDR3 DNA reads TGCGCCAGCAGCTCAACCCCTGTTGGCCTGAACACTGAAGCTTTCTTT. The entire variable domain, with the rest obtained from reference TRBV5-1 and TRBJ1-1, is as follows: KAGVTQTPRYLIKTRGQQVTLSCSPISGHRSVSWYQQTPGQGLQFLFEYFSETQRNKGNFPGRFSGRQFSNSRSEMNVSTLELGDSALYLCASSSTPVGLNTEAFFGQGTRLTVV.